This TCR beta chain is drawn from a study of blood T cell repertoires in COVID-19. Study summary: T cells, B-cell-depleted T cells, or PBMCs supplied cDNA or gDNA.

Losses at the gene ends were 8 bases for V and 9 bases for J; bases not matched to a gene: 10. Germline V lookup: CDR1 MNHEY, CDR2 SMNVEV (reference sequence). The CDR3 runs to 14 residues. In the source study's methods: Estimates of nucleated cell counts were drawn from the amplification of reference gene primers. Clones were sequenced by immunoSEQ multiplex PCR, and TCRdb holds only the in-frame ones, with some missing. The DNA was the basis for D and trimming; V, J and clone size are from that table. This sample carries over 250,000 clones, around 84% of them seen once, and the ten largest clones take over 4%.

Sequenced input: PBMCs or T cells enriched from blood (not recorded which). The J gene is TRBJ1-6, the V gene TRBV27; 7 nucleotides agree with TRBD1. The TCR sequence derives from a man between 25 and 39 years old with acute COVID-19. DNA of the CDR3: TGTGCCAGCCGCATGGACAGGCTCGGTTCACCCCTCCACTTT. Its translation is CASRMDRLGSPLHF.